This TCR beta chain was identified during a study of blood T cells in healthy people across ages. Study-wide findings and caveats: Expanded clonotype shifts may have been confounded, as the donors had an unknown CMV status. Observed TCR beta diversity per million T cells went down as age went up. This fall followed a roughly linear course with age.

With regard to this clonotype: What it binds is unknown.

Isolation of PBMCs gave at least 6 million cells per sample. CDR1 is SGHTA and CDR2 is FQGTGA in the germline V gene. The CDR3 sequence is 17 residues long. V lost 5 bases, J lost 1 base, and 11 bases stayed unmatched. Through a sample-barcoded 5' primer and a J-beta primer mix, a second PCR was run for roughly 6 to 11 cycles. A 12-random-nucleotide template-switch adaptor tagged each cDNA molecule. Via MiXCR, TCRdb re-called the 5' RACE reads, giving one row per CDR3 protein. The data hold approximately 1.5 million distinct CDR3 sequences, with around 36% observed a single time. The chain recombines TRBV7-3 with TRBJ2-3; 8 nucleotides agree with TRBD1. This clonotype was sampled from a woman in her 30s in good health. Sequences were obtained from blood. The CDR3 protein is CASSLRTPGQGTDTQYF. The CDR3 bases are TGTGCCAGCAGCCTGCGTACTCCGGGACAGGGCACAGATACGCAGTATTTT.